The rows below give T cell receptor beta chains drawn from one sample of a study of T cells in Graves' hyperthyroidism and ophthalmopathy. TCRdb itself ran the multiplex PCR reads through MiXCR, one entry per CDR3 protein. The table has more than 650,000 distinct CDR3 sequences, about 14% seen once. Sequences were obtained from blood. The receptors were sampled from a woman between 18 and 30 years old with Graves' hyperthyroidism. The CDR3 runs from the conserved cysteine through the conserved F or W. Fields, in order: CDR3 DNA, CDR3 protein, V gene, D gene, clone size, J gene. A D gene is named only where the DNA matches it firmly. Clone size is shown for a subset of rows, as once, few, many or a class of expanded clone.

TGTGCCACCAGCAGAGATGGGGACAACTCCTACGAGCAGTACTTC CATSRDGDNSYEQYF TRBV15 - many TRBJ2-7
TGCAGCGTCCCGGACAAGGTGGCCAAAAACATTCAGTACTTC CSVPDKVAKNIQYF TRBV29-1 - - TRBJ2-4
TGCAGTGCTAGGGCGGGGAGTCTGGTCACCGGGGAGCTGTTTTTT CSARAGSLVTGELFF TRBV20-1 - - TRBJ2-2
TGCGCCAGCAGTGAAGTTTACCTGACGGCCGGGGAGCTGTTTTTT CASSEVYLTAGELFF TRBV10-2 - many TRBJ2-2
TGTGCCAGCAGTCACATCCGGGACTCTCATAAGGCCCGATGGGAGACCCAGTACTTC CASSHIRDSHKARWETQYF TRBV5-4 - - TRBJ2-5
TGTGCCACCCAACCCGGGGGCGGGACAGATACGCAGTATTTT CATQPGGGTDTQYF TRBV24-1 - - TRBJ2-3
TGTGCCAGTAGAAGTCTAGCGGGAGGCCCCTCCTACAATGAGCAGTTCTTC CASRSLAGGPSYNEQFF TRBV19 TRBD2 - TRBJ2-1
TGTGCCAGCAGCCCTCGGACCTCCCGGGGGTACGAGCAGTACTTC CASSPRTSRGYEQYF TRBV3-1 - few TRBJ2-7
TGTGCCAGCGGTCGCGCAAGGGTAGGCTCCTACGAGCAGTACTTC CASGRARVGSYEQYF TRBV11-3 - many TRBJ2-7
TGTGCCAGCAGCTCCGCGCCCTCCCGCGGGCCTTACTACGAGCAGTACTTC CASSSAPSRGPYYEQYF TRBV11-2 - many TRBJ2-7
TGTGCCAGCATAAAGGGGGCTGAAGCTTTCTTT CASIKGAEAFF TRBV27 - - TRBJ1-1
TGTGCCAGCATGAGGTTCTTCAGCACTGAAGCTTTCTTT CASMRFFSTEAFF TRBV2 - many TRBJ1-1
TGTGCCAGCAGCTTGGACGGGACCGAAAAACTGTTTTTT CASSLDGTEKLFF TRBV5-8 - few TRBJ1-4
TGTGCCACCAGTGATCCCAAGGAGACTGAAGCTTTCTTT CATSDPKETEAFF TRBV24-1 - many TRBJ1-1
TGTGCCAGCAGGGCAGGGGACAATCAGCCCCAGCATTTT CASRAGDNQPQHF TRBV27 - few TRBJ1-5
TGCGCCAGCAGCCTCGGCACGCTATCCTACAATGAGCAGTTCTTC CASSLGTLSYNEQFF TRBV4-1 - - TRBJ2-1
TGTGCCAGCAGCCGGCCAGGGGTTCCCTACAATGAGCAGTTCTTC CASSRPGVPYNEQFF TRBV6-1 - - TRBJ2-1
TGCAGCGTCCGGCTCATCCACGAGCAGTACTTC CSVRLIHEQYF TRBV29-1 - - TRBJ2-7
TGTGCCTGGAGTGTGGGCAACAATGAGCAGTTCTTC CAWSVGNNEQFF TRBV30 - many TRBJ2-1
TGTGCCAGCAGTAAACAGGGGAAAGAGACCCAGTACTTC CASSKQGKETQYF TRBV6-1 TRBD1 few TRBJ2-5
TGCGCCAGCAGCCAAAGGGCCCAGGACCCAAACTACGAGCAGTACTTC CASSQRAQDPNYEQYF TRBV4-3 - - TRBJ2-7
TGTGCCTGGAGTGCCGTACGGTCCCAGGGGACTAGCAATCAGCCCCAGCATTTT CAWSAVRSQGTSNQPQHF TRBV30 - - TRBJ1-5
TGCAGCGTTGGCAGAGACAGGGACGAGCAGTACTTC CSVGRDRDEQYF TRBV29-1 TRBD1 - TRBJ2-7
TGTGCCAGCAGTGAAGCCGCAGGAGGGCCCAACATTCAGTACTTC CASSEAAGGPNIQYF TRBV25-1 - - TRBJ2-4
TGTGCCAGCAGGGGGGGTGCGGGGAAGGACTCCTACGAGCAGTACTTC CASRGGAGKDSYEQYF TRBV2 - many TRBJ2-7
TGTGCCAGCAGTTCCCGGGACAGGGGCTATGGGGCCAACGTCCTGACTTTC CASSSRDRGYGANVLTF TRBV6-2/TRBV6-3 TRBD1 - TRBJ2-6
TGTGCCAGCAATAAAAGGGGGCTCTTAGTGAGCTATGGCTACACCTTC CASNKRGLLVSYGYTF TRBV2 TRBD1 few TRBJ1-2
TGTGCCAGCAGCTTTGACAGGACTAGTAACCACGAGCAGTACTTC CASSFDRTSNHEQYF TRBV7-8 - many TRBJ2-7
TGTGCCAGCAGCAAACCTCATCAGGGGGCTATTTACGAGCAGTACTTC CASSKPHQGAIYEQYF TRBV7-9 TRBD1 many TRBJ2-7
TGTGCCAGCAGCTTGGAAAACAGGGGACACCAGCCCCAGCATTTT CASSLENRGHQPQHF TRBV5-8 TRBD1 many TRBJ1-5
TGTGCCTGGAGGCGGGACAGCCTCTACGAGCAGTACTTC CAWRRDSLYEQYF TRBV30 - many TRBJ2-7
TGTGCCAGCAGTTTTATGGGCCTCCGGGACAGGGAGCGAAGAGTAAGCACCGGGGAGCTGTTTTTT CASSFMGLRDRERRVSTGELFF TRBV28 TRBD1 few TRBJ2-2
TGTGCCAAGGGGGAGCAGTACTTC CAKGEQYF TRBV6-1 - many TRBJ2-7
TGTGCCTGGAGTGGGTCCATAGGACAACGGGCTGGAAACTATGGCTACACCTTC CAWSGSIGQRAGNYGYTF TRBV30 - many TRBJ1-2
TGTGCCAGCAGTTTCCAGGACAGGCCCGATACGCAGTATTTT CASSFQDRPDTQYF TRBV28 TRBD1 many TRBJ2-3
TGTGCCAGCAACTCCCGAGTAAGAGGGAATACTGAAGCTTTCTTT CASNSRVRGNTEAFF TRBV13 - many TRBJ1-1
TGCAGTGCTAGAGATCGTCCAGGGGGCTCAACTAACTATGGCTACACCTTC CSARDRPGGSTNYGYTF TRBV20-1 TRBD1 many TRBJ1-2